Following are 14 T cell receptor beta chains from one sample sequenced in a study of blood T cell repertoires in COVID-19. Repertoires were generated with immunoSEQ multiplex PCR, while TCRdb's copy carries only in-frame clones and drops some. Among nearly 35,000 clones listed, about 85% were seen once. The sequenced sample was peripheral blood. The source of these receptors is a human donor with acute or convalescent COVID-19. The donor label of this sample is uncertain.

The rearrangement joins TRBV18 to TRBJ1-2; the match to TRBD1 covers 8 bases. The CDR3 covers 14 residues. The ends lost 0 bases at V and 6 bases at J; junction bases unmatched: 3. CDR1 is KGHSH and CDR2 is LQKENI in the germline V gene. Here the CDR3 DNA reads TGTGCCAGCTCACCACCACAGGGGGTCGATGGCTACACCTTC. Encoded protein: CASSPPQGVDGYTF.

This chain uses TRBV11-1 with TRBJ2-7; 7 positions match TRBD2. The CDR3 covers 12 residues. After removal of 5 bases from V and 6 bases from J, the junction contained 4 bases not matched to a gene. In germline, CDR1 is SGHAT, CDR2 FQDESV (reference sequence). CDR3 nucleotide sequence: TGTGCCAGCAGCAACACGGGGGGCGAGCAGTACTTC. Translation gives CASSNTGGEQYF.

The count of this clone is one. This chain uses TRBV3-1 (or the pseudogene TRBV3-2) with TRBJ1-1, with 7 bases that match TRBD1. Germline CDR1 and CDR2: LGHDT and YNNKEL (reference sequence). This CDR3 is built from 12 residues. With V trimmed by 4 bases and J by 11 bases, 7 bases remained unmatched. In DNA, the CDR3 is TGTGCCAGCAGCCTAGGACAGGTTGAGGCTTTCTTT. This encodes CASSLGQVEAFF.

This clone was counted a single time. V is TRBV19 and J is TRBJ1-6; 7 nucleotides align to TRBD1. The CDR3 length is 16 residues. From germline, CDR1 is LNHDA and CDR2 SQIVND (reference sequence). V lost 4 bases and J lost 7; bases outside the gene matches: 10. The CDR3 loop is CASSTATGSRNSPLHF. The DNA for the CDR3 is TGTGCCAGTAGTACCGCGACAGGGTCACGGAATTCACCCCTCCACTTT.

This clone is categorized as medium-sized. The rearrangement joins TRBV10-2 to TRBJ1-1, with unresolved D. CDR1 is WSHSY, CDR2 SAAADI, per germline. The CDR3 loop spans 14 amino acids. Trimming removed 8 bases from V and 5 bases from J, with 18 bases in between. The CDR3 coding sequence is TGCGCCAGCTGTCTGGTCGGAGGAGGGACTGAAGCTTTCTTT. Its translation: CASCLVGGGTEAFF.

The chain is built from TRBV19 and TRBJ1-4; TRBD1 is a possible D gene (5 bases). Germline V lookup: CDR1 LNHDA, CDR2 SQIVND (reference sequence). Trimming removed 3 bases from V and 4 bases from J, with 12 bases in between. The CDR3 extends over 15 amino acids. CDR3 sequence: CASSILGQDNEKLFF. DNA for the CDR3: TGTGCCAGTAGTATTTTGGGGCAGGATAATGAAAAACTGTTTTTT.

This clone occurred a few times. The J gene is TRBJ1-1, the V gene TRBV19; D is unclear. The CDR3 is 14 amino acids. The ends were cut back, 5 bases at V and 0 bases at J, with 10 bases in the middle. CDR1 is LNHDA and CDR2 is SQIVND in the germline V gene (reference sequence). DNA for the CDR3: TGTGCCAGTAGTTTGGAGGGAATGAACACTGAAGCTTTCTTT. Its translation: CASSLEGMNTEAFF.

CDR3: CASSSFAGGSYNEQFF. CDR3 nucleotides: TGTGCCAGCAGCTCCTTCGCGGGGGGCTCCTACAATGAGCAGTTCTTC. The rearrangement joins TRBV7-6 to TRBJ2-1, with 8 positions matching TRBD2. The germline gives CDR1 SGHVS, CDR2 FNYEAQ. This CDR3 has 16 residues. J lost 0 bases, V lost 4 bases, and 5 bases had no gene match.

This clone is hyperexpanded. V and J are TRBV9 and TRBJ1-6, with TRBD1 identical over 9 bases. The ends lost 4 bases at V and 7 bases at J; junction bases unmatched: 6. Germline CDR1 and CDR2: SGDLS and YYNGEE. The CDR3 is made up of 15 amino acids. The CDR3 DNA is TGTGCCAGCAGCCCACGGACAGGGGAGAATTCACCCCTCCACTTT. This sequence encodes CASSPRTGENSPLHF.

This clone is a singleton in its sample. V gene TRBV6-5 combines with J gene TRBJ2-7; a possible D gene is TRBD2 (6 bases). The CDR3 loop spans 16 amino acids. Per the germline V gene, CDR1 is MNHEY and CDR2 is SVGAGI. Between the trimmed V and J ends, which lost 0 bases and 0 bases, there was a span of 12 bases. The CDR3 reads CASSYSLALSSYEQYF. CDR3 nucleotides: TGTGCCAGCAGTTACTCGCTAGCGCTGAGCTCCTACGAGCAGTACTTC.

This chain uses TRBV30 with TRBJ2-1, with 13 bases that match TRBD2. This CDR3 has 15 residues. V shed 0 bases and J 9 bases; nucleotides not matched to a gene: 5. Germline CDR1 and CDR2: GTSNPN and SVGIG (reference sequence). Written as DNA, the CDR3 is TGTGCCTGGAGTGTATTGGGACTAGCGGGGTCTGAGCAGTTCTTC. Translated, it gives CAWSVLGLAGSEQFF.

The chain carries TRBV6-2 or TRBV6-3 and TRBJ1-3; D remains ambiguous. Germline CDR1 MNHEY, CDR2 SVGEGT. Trimming took 4 bases from V and 0 from J, leaving 10 bases between them. The CDR3 is made up of 15 amino acids. CDR3 sequence (DNA): TGTGCCAGCAGTTCCTCCGGTGTCTCTGGAAACACCATATATTTT. Protein: CASSSSGVSGNTIYF.

CDR3 bases: TGTGCCAGCAGTTTACCTAGACAGGGGTGGGATACGCAGTATTTT. Amino acid sequence: CASSLPRQGWDTQYF. V and J are TRBV28 and TRBJ2-3; 8 nucleotides align to TRBD1. The CDR3 extends over 15 amino acids. Per the germline V gene, CDR1 is MDHEN and CDR2 is SYDVKM. With V trimmed by 2 bases and J by 6 bases, 7 bases remained unmatched.

This clone was detected only once. As DNA, the CDR3 is TGTGCCAGCAGCCAGGGGACAGCCTCTGGAAACACCATATATTTT. Amino acids: CASSQGTASGNTIYF. V and J are TRBV7-6 and TRBJ1-3; 7 nucleotides line up with TRBD1. This CDR3 region has 15 residues. V gave up 5 bases and J gave up 0 bases; unmatched junction bases: 4. The germline CDR1 and CDR2 sequences are SGHVS and FNYEAQ.